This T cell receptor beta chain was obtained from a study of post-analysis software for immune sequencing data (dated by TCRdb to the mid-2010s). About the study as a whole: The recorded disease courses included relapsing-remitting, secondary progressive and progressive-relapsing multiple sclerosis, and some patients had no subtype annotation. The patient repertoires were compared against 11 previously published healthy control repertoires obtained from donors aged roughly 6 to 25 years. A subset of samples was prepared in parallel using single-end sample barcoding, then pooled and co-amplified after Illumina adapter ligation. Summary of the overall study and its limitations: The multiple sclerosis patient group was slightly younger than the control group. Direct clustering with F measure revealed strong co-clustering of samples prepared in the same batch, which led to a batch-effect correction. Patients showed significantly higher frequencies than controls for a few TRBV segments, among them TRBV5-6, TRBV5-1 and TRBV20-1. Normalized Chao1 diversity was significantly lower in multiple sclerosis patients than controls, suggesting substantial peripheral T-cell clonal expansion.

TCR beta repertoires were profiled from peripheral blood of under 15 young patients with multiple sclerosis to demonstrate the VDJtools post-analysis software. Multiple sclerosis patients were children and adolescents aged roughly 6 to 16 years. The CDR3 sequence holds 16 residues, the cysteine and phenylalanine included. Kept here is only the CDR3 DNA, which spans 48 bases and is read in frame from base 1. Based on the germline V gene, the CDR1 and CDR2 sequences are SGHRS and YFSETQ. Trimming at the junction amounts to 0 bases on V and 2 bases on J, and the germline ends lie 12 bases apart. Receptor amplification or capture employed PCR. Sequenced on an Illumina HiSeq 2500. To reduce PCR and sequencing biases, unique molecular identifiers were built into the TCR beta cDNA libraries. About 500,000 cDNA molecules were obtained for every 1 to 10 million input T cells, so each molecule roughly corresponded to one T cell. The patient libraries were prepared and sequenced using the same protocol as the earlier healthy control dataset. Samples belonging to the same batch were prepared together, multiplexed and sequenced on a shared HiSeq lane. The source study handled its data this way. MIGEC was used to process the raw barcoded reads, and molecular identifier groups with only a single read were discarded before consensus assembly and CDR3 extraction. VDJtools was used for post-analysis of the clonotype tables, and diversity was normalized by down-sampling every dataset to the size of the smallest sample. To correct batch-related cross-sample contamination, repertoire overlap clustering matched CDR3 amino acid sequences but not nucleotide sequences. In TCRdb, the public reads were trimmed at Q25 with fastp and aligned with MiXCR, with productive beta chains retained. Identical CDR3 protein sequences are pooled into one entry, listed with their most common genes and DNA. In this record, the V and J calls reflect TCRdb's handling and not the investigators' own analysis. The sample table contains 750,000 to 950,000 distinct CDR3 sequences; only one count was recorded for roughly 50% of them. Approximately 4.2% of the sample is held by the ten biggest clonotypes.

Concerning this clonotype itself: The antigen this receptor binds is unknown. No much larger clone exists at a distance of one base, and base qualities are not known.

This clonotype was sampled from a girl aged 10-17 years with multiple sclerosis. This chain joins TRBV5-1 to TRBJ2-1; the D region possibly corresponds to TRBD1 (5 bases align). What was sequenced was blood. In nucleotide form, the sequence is TGCGCCAGCAGCTTGGAAGGCAGGGCAGCCTACAATGAGCAGTTCTTC. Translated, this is CASSLEGRAAYNEQFF.